The 2 T cell receptor beta chains in this list originate from one sample, sequenced in a study of cytomegalovirus exposure and HLA in healthy donors. Sequencing was performed with immunoSEQ multiplex PCR; in TCRdb, only in-frame clones are kept and a portion is missing. The profile covers about 350,000 clones, with around 90% appearing a single time and roughly 1.2% taken by the ten largest. Material for sequencing was PBMCs. The source is a woman in her twenties or thirties in good health and CMV-seropositive.

The CDR3 here is CASSFPLAGMNNEQFF. In nucleotides, the CDR3 is TGTGCCAGTAGTTTCCCACTAGCGGGGATGAACAATGAGCAGTTCTTC. The rearrangement uses TRBV19 and TRBJ2-1; 10 bases fit TRBD2. V lost 5 bases to trimming and J lost 5 bases; unmatched junction nucleotides: 9. The CDR3 is 16 amino acids. CDR1 is LNHDA, CDR2 SQIVND, per germline (reference sequence).

A single count supports this clone. The CDR3 DNA is TGTGCCAGCAGCGGTGACAGCAATCAGTTCTTC. Amino acid sequence: CASSGDSNQFF. This chain links TRBV9 with TRBJ2-1, with a possible D match to TRBD1 (5 bases). The CDR3 loop spans 11 amino acids. Germline V CDR1 and CDR2: SGDLS, YYNGEE. V lost 3 bases and J lost 13, with 11 bases in between.